This TCR beta chain appears in the sequencing data of a study of CD8+ T cells in alopecia areata. On the study more broadly: Once tofacitinib had been taken for 6 to 18 months, 6 months off drug followed.

This CDR3 has 17 amino acids. V shed 0 bases and J shed 2 bases, with 14 bases lying between them. Once RNA had been extracted, it was reverse transcribed into cDNA to act as the sequencing template. Measured with immunoSEQ multiplex PCR; TCRdb has only the in-frame clones, and not every one. The sample consists of 130,000 or so clones, 49% of them appearing once. This sequence was found in a human donor with alopecia areata. This sequence joins TRBV6-7 and TRBJ1-5; D call uncertain. TRBV6-7 is treated as an ORF (open reading frame) with a function not yet certain. The sample in question was CD8+ T cells sorted from blood, obtained at week 0. The CDR3 loop reads CASSYSGIHGGNQPQHF. The CDR3 DNA reads TGTGCCAGCAGTTACTCAGGGATCCACGGCGGCAATCAGCCCCAGCATTTT.